This T cell receptor (beta chain) emerged from a study of regulatory T cells in long-lasting Graves disease. iRepertoire HTBI primers and Arm-PCR of CDR3 regions built TCR beta libraries. In the source study's methods: Across the samples, identification revealed about 62 TRBV and 15 or so TRBJ segments. TCRdb processed the multiplex PCR reads anew with MiXCR; each CDR3 protein has one entry. For this entry, the V and J calls and clone size follow TCRdb and not the study's own pipeline. This table has a few hundred thousand distinct CDR3 sequences, around 24% appearing once. Time point here: persistent/refractory GD, antithyroid drugs over 5 years with positive TRAb. Extracted RNA from PBMCs served as the source of the TCR library. There are many counts of this clonotype. After removal of 5 bases from V and 5 bases from J, the junction contained 7 bases not matched to a gene. Germline V gene data show CDR1 as MDHEN and CDR2 as SYDVKM. The CDR3 extends over 15 amino acids.

This receptor was identified in a female donor with Graves disease. V gene TRBV28 combines with J gene TRBJ2-5, with 11 bases lining up with TRBD2. Source: peripheral blood mononuclear cells (PBMCs), taken when the disease was refractory, from a patient treated with antithyroid drugs. CDR3 DNA: TGTGCCAGCAGTACCTTACTAGCGGGAGTTGAGACCCAGTACTTC. Amino acids: CASSTLLAGVETQYF.